This TCR beta chain was sequenced for a study of cytomegalovirus exposure and HLA in healthy donors. It was with 60 Vbeta and 13 Jbeta primers that the PCR ran. Assay used: immunoSEQ multiplex PCR; TCRdb lists only in-frame clones, some missing. The table records some 80,000 clones, approximately 80% of them present only once. Concerning this clone: As yet, its antigen is unknown. One junction end disagrees with the germline gene, perhaps due to a read error.

The study, taken as a whole, reports: Later analysis identified a missense DCLRE1C variant that was linked to TCR beta V- and J-gene trimming.

Sequenced sample: PBMCs. This sequence originates from a man aged 35 to 55 in good health and CMV-seronegative.

The CDR3 DNA reads as TGTGCCAGCAGCCAAGTTTTGGGGAGTAAATATTCACCCCCCCACTTT. This encodes CASSQVLGSKYSPPHF. The chain combines TRBV14 with TRBJ1-6; D uncertain. The CDR3 runs to 16 residues. CDR1 and CDR2 from the germline V gene are SGHDN and FVKESK.